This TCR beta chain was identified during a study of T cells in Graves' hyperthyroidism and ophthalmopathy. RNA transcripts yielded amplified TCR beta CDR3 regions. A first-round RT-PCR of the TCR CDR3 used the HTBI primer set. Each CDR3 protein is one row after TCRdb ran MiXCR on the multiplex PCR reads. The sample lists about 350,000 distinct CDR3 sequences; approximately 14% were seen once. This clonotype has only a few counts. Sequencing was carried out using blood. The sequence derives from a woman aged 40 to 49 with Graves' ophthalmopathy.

This CDR3 reads CASRDFQAEYNEQFF. The CDR3 DNA is TGTGCCAGCCGGGACTTCCAGGCGGAGTACAATGAGCAGTTCTTC. The gene calls are TRBV6-1 and TRBJ2-1; perhaps TRBD2 as D (6 bases). This CDR3 is built from 15 residues. The V end lost 8 bases, the J end lost 4 bases, and 18 bases lay between the germline ends. Germline lookup yields CDR1 MNHNS and CDR2 SASEGT.